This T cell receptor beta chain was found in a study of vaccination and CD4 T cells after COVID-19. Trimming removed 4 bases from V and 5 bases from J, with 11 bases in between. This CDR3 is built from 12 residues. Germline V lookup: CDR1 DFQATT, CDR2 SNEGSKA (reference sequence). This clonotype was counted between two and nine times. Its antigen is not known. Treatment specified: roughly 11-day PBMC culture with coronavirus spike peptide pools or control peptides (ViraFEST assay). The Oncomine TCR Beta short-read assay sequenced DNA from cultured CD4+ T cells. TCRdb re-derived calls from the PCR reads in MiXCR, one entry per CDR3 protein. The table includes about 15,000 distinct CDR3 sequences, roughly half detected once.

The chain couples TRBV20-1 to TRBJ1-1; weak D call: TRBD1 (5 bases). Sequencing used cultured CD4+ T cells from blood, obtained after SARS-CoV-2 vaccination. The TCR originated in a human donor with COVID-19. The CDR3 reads CSATTRVTEAFF. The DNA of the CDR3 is TGCAGTGCTACGACCAGGGTTACTGAAGCTTTCTTT.